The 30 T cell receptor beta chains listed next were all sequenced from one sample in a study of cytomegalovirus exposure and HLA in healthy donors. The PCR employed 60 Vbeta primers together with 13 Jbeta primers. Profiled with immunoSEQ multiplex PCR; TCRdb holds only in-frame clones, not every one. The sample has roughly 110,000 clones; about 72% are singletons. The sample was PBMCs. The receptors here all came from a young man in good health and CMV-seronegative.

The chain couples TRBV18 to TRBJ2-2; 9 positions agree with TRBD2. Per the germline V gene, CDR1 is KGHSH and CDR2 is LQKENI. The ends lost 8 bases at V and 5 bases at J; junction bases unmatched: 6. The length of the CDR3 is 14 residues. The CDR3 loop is CASLSGGETGELFF. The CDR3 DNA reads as TGTGCCAGCCTTAGCGGGGGAGAGACCGGGGAGCTGTTTTTT.

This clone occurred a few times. The CDR3 bases are TGTGCCAGCACCCCTACAGGGTCCGGTAATTCACCCCTCCACTTT. Translating gives CASTPTGSGNSPLHF. The V call is TRBV6-6, the J call TRBJ1-6; possible D gene TRBD1, 6 bases. This CDR3 is 15 amino acids long. V gave up 7 bases and J gave up 6 bases, with 16 bases separating them. Germline V lookup: CDR1 MNHNY, CDR2 SVGAGI (reference sequence).

The CDR3 is CASRGTGSREQYF. For the CDR3, the DNA is TGTGCCAGCAGAGGGACAGGGTCGCGTGAGCAGTACTTC. The chain recombines TRBV6-1 with TRBJ2-7; 9 nucleotides match TRBD1. Germline CDR1 reads MNHNS; CDR2 reads SASEGT. The CDR3 is 13 residues long. The trim removed 6 bases at V and 7 bases at J, leaving 7 bases unmatched.

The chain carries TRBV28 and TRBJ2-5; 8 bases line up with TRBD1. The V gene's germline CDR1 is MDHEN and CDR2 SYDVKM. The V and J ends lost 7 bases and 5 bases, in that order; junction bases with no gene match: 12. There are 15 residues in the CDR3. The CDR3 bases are TGTGCCAGCACCTACAGGGGGGAACCAAGGGAGACCCAGTACTTC. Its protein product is CASTYRGEPRETQYF.

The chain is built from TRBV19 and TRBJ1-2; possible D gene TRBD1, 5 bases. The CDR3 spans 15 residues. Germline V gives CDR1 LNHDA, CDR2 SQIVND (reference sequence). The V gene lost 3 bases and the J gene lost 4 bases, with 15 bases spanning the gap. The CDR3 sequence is CASSISGAGPYGYTF. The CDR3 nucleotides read TGTGCCAGTAGTATTTCTGGGGCTGGGCCCTATGGCTACACCTTC.

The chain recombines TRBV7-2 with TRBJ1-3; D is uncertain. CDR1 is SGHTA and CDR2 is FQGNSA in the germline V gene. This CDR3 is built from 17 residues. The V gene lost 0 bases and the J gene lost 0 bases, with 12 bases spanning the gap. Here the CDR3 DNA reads TGTGCCAGCAGCTTAGCGCGGGGAGGGAACTCTGGAAACACCATATATTTT. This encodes CASSLARGGNSGNTIYF.

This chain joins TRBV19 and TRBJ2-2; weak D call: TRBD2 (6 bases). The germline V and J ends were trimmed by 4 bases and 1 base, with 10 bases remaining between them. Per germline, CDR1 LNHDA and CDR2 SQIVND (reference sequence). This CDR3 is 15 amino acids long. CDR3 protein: CASSTRGMNTGELFF. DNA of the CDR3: TGTGCCAGTAGTACGCGCGGGATGAACACCGGGGAGCTGTTTTTT.

CDR3 residues: CASSETGGATGYTF. The CDR3 DNA is TGTGCCAGCAGTGAAACAGGGGGCGCAACTGGCTACACCTTC. The rearrangement links TRBV6-1 to TRBJ1-2; 9 bases are shared with TRBD1. The CDR3 covers 14 residues. After removal of 2 bases from V and 7 bases from J, the junction contained 5 bases not matched to a gene. Germline CDR1 reads MNHNS; CDR2 reads SASEGT.

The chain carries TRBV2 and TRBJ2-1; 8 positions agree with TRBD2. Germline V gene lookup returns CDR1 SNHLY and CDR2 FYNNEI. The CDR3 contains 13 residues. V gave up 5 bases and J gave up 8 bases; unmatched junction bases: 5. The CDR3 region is CASSPGLGYEQFF. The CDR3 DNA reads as TGTGCCAGCAGTCCGGGACTAGGATATGAGCAGTTCTTC.

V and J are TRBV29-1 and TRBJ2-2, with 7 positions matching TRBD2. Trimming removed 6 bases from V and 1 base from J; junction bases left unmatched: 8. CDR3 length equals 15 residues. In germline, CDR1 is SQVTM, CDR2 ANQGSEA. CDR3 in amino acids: CSVPMGGVNTGELFF. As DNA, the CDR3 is TGCAGCGTGCCGATGGGGGGGGTGAACACCGGGGAGCTGTTTTTT.

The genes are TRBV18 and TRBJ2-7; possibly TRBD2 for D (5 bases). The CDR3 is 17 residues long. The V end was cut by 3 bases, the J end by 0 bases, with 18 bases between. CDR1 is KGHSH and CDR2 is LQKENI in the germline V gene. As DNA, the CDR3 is TGTGCCAGCTCACCCACGAGCGGAGGCGAGAGCTCCTACGAGCAGTACTTC. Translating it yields CASSPTSGGESSYEQYF. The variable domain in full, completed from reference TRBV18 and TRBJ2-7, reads NAGVMQNPRHLVRRRGQEARLRCSPMKGHSHVYWYRQLPEEGLKFMVYLQKENIIDESGMPKERFSAEFPKEGPSILRIQQVVRGDSAAYFCASSPTSGGESSYEQYFGPGTRLTVT.

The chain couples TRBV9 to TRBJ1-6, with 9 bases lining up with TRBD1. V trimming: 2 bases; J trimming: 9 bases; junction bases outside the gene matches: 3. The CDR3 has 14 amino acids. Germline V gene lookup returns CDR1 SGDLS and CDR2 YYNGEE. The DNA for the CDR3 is TGTGCCAGCAGCGTGGGACAGGGTCCTTCACCCCTCCACTTT. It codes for CASSVGQGPSPLHF.

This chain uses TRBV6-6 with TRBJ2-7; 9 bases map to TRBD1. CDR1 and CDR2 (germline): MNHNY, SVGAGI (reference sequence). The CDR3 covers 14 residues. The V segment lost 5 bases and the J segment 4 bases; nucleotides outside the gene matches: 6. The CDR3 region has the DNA TGTGCCAGCAGTGGGGACAGGGCACGGTACGAGCAGTACTTC. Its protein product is CASSGDRARYEQYF.

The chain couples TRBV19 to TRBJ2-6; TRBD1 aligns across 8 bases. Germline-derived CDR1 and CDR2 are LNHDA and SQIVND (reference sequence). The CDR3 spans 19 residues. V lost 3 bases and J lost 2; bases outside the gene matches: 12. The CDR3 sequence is CASSILPGQERAGANVLTF. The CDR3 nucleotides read TGTGCCAGTAGTATCCTGCCGGGACAGGAGCGAGCTGGGGCCAACGTCCTGACTTTC.

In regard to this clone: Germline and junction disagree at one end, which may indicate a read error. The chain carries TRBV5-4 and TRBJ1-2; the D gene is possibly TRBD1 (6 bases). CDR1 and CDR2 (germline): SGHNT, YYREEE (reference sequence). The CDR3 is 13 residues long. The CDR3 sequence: CASSLDRDYGYPF. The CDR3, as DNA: TGTGCCAGCAGCTTGGACAGGGACTATGGCTACCCCTTC.

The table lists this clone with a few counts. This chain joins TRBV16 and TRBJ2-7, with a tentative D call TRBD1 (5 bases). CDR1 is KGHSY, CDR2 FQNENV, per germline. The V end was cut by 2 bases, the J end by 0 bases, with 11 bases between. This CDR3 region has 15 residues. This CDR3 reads CASSQVGRGSYEQYF. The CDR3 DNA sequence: TGTGCCAGCAGCCAAGTGGGAAGGGGCTCCTACGAGCAGTACTTC. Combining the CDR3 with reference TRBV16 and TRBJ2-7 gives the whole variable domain GEEVAQTPKHLVRGEGQKAKLYCAPIKGHSYVFWYQQVLKNEFKFLISFQNENVFDETGMPKERFSAKCLPNSPCSLEIQATKLEDSAVYFCASSQVGRGSYEQYFGPGTRLTVT.

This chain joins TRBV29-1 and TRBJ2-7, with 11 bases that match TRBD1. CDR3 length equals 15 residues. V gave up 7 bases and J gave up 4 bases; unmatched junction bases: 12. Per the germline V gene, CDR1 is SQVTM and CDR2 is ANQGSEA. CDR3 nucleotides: TGCAGCGGCTTTGGTTGGGACAGGGGGTTGTACGAGCAGTACTTC. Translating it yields CSGFGWDRGLYEQYF.

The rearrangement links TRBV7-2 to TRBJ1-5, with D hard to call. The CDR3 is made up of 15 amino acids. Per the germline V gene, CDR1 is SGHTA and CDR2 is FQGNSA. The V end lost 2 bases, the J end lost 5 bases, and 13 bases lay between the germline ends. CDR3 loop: CASSLRLAAYQPQHF. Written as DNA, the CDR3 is TGTGCCAGCAGCTTACGGCTGGCGGCTTATCAGCCCCAGCATTTT.

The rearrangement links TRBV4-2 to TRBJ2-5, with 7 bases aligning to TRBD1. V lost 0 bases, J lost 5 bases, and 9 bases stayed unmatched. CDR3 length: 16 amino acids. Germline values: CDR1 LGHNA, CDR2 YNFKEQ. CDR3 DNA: TGTGCCAGCAGCCAAGAACTACAGGGGATAGGGGAGACCCAGTACTTC. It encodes CASSQELQGIGETQYF.

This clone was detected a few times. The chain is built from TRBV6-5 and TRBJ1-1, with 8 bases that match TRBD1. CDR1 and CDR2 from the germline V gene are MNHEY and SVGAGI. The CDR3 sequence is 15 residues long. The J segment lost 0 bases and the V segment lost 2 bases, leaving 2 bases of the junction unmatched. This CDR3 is CASSYQGALNTEAFF. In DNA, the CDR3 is TGTGCCAGCAGTTACCAGGGGGCCTTGAACACTGAAGCTTTCTTT.

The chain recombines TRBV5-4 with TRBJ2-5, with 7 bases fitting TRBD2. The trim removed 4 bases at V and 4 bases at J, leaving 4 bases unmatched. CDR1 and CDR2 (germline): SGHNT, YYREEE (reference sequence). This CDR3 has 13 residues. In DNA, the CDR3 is TGTGCCAGCAGCATGGGCGGGGGAGAGACCCAGTACTTC. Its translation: CASSMGGGETQYF.

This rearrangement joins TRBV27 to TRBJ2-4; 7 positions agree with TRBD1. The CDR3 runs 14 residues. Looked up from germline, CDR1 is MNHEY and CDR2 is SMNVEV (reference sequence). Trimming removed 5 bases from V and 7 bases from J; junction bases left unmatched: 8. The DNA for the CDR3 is TGTGCCAGCAGTCCAGCAGACAGGGATAACATTCAGTACTTC. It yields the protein CASSPADRDNIQYF.

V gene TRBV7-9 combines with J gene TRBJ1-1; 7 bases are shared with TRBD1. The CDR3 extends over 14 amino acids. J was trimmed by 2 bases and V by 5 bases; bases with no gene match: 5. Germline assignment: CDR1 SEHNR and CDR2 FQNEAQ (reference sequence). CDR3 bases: TGTGCCAGCAGCGGAAGGACAGGTAACACTGAAGCTTTCTTT. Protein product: CASSGRTGNTEAFF. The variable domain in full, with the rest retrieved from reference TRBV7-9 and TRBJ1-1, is DTGVSQNPRHKITKRGQNVTFRCDPISEHNRLYWYRQTLGQGPEFLTYFQNEAQLEKSRLLSDRFSAERPKGSFSTLEIQRTEQGDSAMYLCASSGRTGNTEAFFGQGTRLTVV.

CDR3 nucleotide sequence: TGTGCCAGCACCCTAATAGCGGGGGGGCTGTCTGGGGAGCTGTTTTTT. It translates to CASTLIAGGLSGELFF. This rearrangement joins TRBV5-5 to TRBJ2-2; 11 nucleotides align to TRBD2. CDR1 and CDR2 (germline): SGHKS, YYEKEE (reference sequence). The length of the CDR3 is 16 residues. The ends lost 6 bases at V and 8 bases at J; junction bases unmatched: 12.

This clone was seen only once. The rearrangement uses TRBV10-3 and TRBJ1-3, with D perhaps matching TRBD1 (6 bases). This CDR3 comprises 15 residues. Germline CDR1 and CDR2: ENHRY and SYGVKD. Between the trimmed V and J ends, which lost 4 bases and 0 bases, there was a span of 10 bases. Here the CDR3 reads CAISGGGLSGNTIYF. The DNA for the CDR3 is TGTGCCATCAGTGGGGGGGGCCTCTCTGGAAACACCATATATTTT.

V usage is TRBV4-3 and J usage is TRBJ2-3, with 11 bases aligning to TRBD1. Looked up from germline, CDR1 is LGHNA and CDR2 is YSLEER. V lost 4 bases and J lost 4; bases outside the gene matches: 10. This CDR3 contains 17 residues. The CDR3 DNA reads TGCGCCAGCAGCCGCCGGCCGGGACAGGGGGTAGCAGATACGCAGTATTTT. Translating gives CASSRRPGQGVADTQYF.

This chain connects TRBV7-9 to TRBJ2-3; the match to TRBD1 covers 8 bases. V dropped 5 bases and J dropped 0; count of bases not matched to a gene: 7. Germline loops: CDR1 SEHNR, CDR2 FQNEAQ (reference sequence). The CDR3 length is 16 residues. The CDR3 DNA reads TGTGCCAGCAGCACGCGACAGGGGTACAGCACAGATACGCAGTATTTT. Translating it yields CASSTRQGYSTDTQYF.

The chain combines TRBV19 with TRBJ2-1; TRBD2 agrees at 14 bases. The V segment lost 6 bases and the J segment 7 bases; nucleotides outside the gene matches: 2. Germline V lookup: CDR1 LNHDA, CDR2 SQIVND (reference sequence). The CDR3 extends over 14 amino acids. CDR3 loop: CASRGLAGENEQFF. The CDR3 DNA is TGTGCCAGTAGGGGACTAGCGGGGGAAAATGAGCAGTTCTTC.

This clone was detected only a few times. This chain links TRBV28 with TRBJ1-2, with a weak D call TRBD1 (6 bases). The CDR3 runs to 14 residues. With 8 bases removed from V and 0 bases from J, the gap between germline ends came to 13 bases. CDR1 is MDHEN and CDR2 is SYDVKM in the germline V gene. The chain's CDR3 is CASHSDSSNYGYTF. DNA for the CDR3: TGTGCCAGCCACTCGGACAGCTCTAACTATGGCTACACCTTC.

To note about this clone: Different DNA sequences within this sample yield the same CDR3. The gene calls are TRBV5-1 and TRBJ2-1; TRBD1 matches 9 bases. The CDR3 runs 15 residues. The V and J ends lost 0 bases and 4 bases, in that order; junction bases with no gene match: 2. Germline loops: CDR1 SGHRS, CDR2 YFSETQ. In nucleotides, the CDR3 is TGCGCCAGCAGCTTGGGACAGGGGGGATACAATGAGCAGTTCTTC. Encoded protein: CASSLGQGGYNEQFF.